The 4 T cell receptor beta chains given below trace back to one sample, sequenced in a study of T cells in Graves' hyperthyroidism and ophthalmopathy. Researchers took RNA transcripts and amplified the TCR beta CDR3 regions from them. The TCR CDR3 was amplified in a first-round RT-PCR using the HTBI primer set. TCRdb reprocessed the multiplex PCR reads with MiXCR, giving one entry per CDR3 protein. The table has about 520,000 distinct CDR3 sequences, around a quarter seen once. Sequenced: blood. The receptor source for this set is a woman aged 25 to 39 with Graves' ophthalmopathy.

This clonotype was recorded many times. The chain recombines TRBV20-1 with TRBJ1-5; TRBD1 matches at 9 bases. Germline V gives CDR1 DFQATT, CDR2 SNEGSKA (reference sequence). With 3 bases clipped from V and 1 base from J, the junction kept 13 bases outside the gene matches. The CDR3 runs 18 residues. CDR3 bases: TGCAGTGCTAGGGCTACCGGGACAGGGCTCTTCAGCAATCAGCCCCAGCATTTT. This codes for CSARATGTGLFSNQPQHF.

This clonotype was detected many times. The genes are TRBV29-1 and TRBJ1-2, with 8 bases lining up with TRBD1. Germline CDR1 SQVTM, CDR2 ANQGSEA. The CDR3 length is 14 residues. The junction had 9 bases not matched to a gene; V was cut back by 7 bases and J by 2 bases. CDR3 sequence (DNA): TGCAGCGCAGGGTTCGCAGGGGGCAACTATGGCTACACCTTC. Its protein product is CSAGFAGGNYGYTF.

This clonotype was picked up many times. DNA of the CDR3: TGTGCCAGCAGCTTTGTTGGGGGAGGAAACTATGGCTACACCTTC. It specifies CASSFVGGGNYGYTF. The rearrangement uses TRBV7-2 and TRBJ1-2, with D tentatively TRBD1 (5 bases). The CDR3 has 15 amino acids. CDR1 and CDR2 from the germline V gene are SGHTA and FQGNSA. V shed 3 bases and J shed 2 bases, with 13 bases lying between them.

This clonotype was recorded many times. This rearrangement joins TRBV12-3 or TRBV12-4 to TRBJ2-5; D could derive from TRBD1 or TRBD2 (5 bases each). The CDR3 runs to 15 residues. V was clipped by 5 bases and J by 1 base, with 14 bases between them. The CDR3 is CASSPGRNFQETQYF. The CDR3 DNA follows: TGTGCCAGCAGTCCGGGACGGAACTTCCAAGAGACCCAGTACTTC.